This is a list of T cell receptor beta chains from one sample in a study of blood T cell repertoires in COVID-19. Produced via immunoSEQ multiplex PCR; TCRdb's table is partial and in-frame only. In the table there are hundreds of thousands of clones, around 85% of which are singletons. Sequencing was done on a sample of PBMCs or T cells enriched from blood (not recorded which). All receptors derive from a woman aged 45-60 years with acute COVID-19. Both conserved end residues are part of each CDR3. The order of the fields is clone size, V gene, D gene, J gene, CDR3 protein, CDR3 DNA. The D gene is left open where the match is weak. Expanded clones are given a class, and other clones once, few, many or no size at all.

clone size: .; V gene: TRBV27; D gene: .; J gene: TRBJ1-2; CDR3 protein: CASSLSSRFYGYTF; CDR3 DNA: TGTGCCAGCAGTTTATCATCCAGGTTCTATGGCTACACCTTC
clone size: .; V gene: TRBV24-1; D gene: .; J gene: TRBJ1-6; CDR3 protein: CATSDLGLDRWNSPLHF; CDR3 DNA: TGTGCCACCAGTGATTTAGGGCTCGACAGGTGGAATTCACCCCTCCACTTT
clone size: .; V gene: TRBV19; D gene: TRBD1; J gene: TRBJ1-2; CDR3 protein: CASSTRQGGSYGYTF; CDR3 DNA: TGTGCCAGTAGTACTCGACAGGGTGGAAGCTATGGCTACACCTTC
clone size: few; V gene: TRBV5-1; D gene: .; J gene: TRBJ1-1; CDR3 protein: CASSLIPEMNTEAFF; CDR3 DNA: TGCGCCAGCAGCTTGATTCCGGAGATGAACACTGAAGCTTTCTTT
clone size: .; V gene: TRBV25-1; D gene: TRBD1; J gene: TRBJ1-1; CDR3 protein: CASSEYGTANTEAFF; CDR3 DNA: TGTGCCAGCAGTGAATATGGGACAGCGAACACTGAAGCTTTCTTT
clone size: .; V gene: TRBV6-5; D gene: .; J gene: TRBJ1-6; CDR3 protein: CASSRGSGGGSPLHF; CDR3 DNA: TGTGCCAGCAGCCGAGGGTCAGGTGGCGGATCACCCCTCCACTTT
clone size: .; V gene: TRBV6-5; D gene: .; J gene: TRBJ1-3; CDR3 protein: CASTAGDTIYF; CDR3 DNA: TGTGCCAGCACCGCAGGGGACACCATATATTTT
clone size: once; V gene: TRBV3-1/TRBV3-2; D gene: TRBD1; J gene: TRBJ1-5; CDR3 protein: CASSQYRDRVEPQHF; CDR3 DNA: TGTGCCAGCAGCCAATACCGGGACAGAGTTGAGCCCCAGCATTTT
clone size: .; V gene: TRBV23-1; D gene: .; J gene: TRBJ1-4; CDR3 protein: CASSQRTATNEKLFF; CDR3 DNA: TGCGCCAGCAGTCAAAGGACAGCTACTAATGAAAAACTGTTTTTT
clone size: .; V gene: TRBV19; D gene: .; J gene: TRBJ2-2; CDR3 protein: CASSRNTGELFF; CDR3 DNA: TGTGCCAGTAGTCGGAACACCGGGGAGCTGTTTTTT
clone size: .; V gene: TRBV6-5; D gene: TRBD1; J gene: TRBJ2-5; CDR3 protein: CASSKRRQGQETQYF; CDR3 DNA: TGTGCCAGCAGTAAACGGAGACAGGGACAAGAGACCCAGTACTTC
clone size: .; V gene: TRBV5-4; D gene: .; J gene: TRBJ1-1; CDR3 protein: CASSLRQANTEAFF; CDR3 DNA: TGTGCCAGCAGCTTGCGACAGGCGAACACTGAAGCTTTCTTT
clone size: .; V gene: TRBV7-2; D gene: TRBD1; J gene: TRBJ1-5; CDR3 protein: CASSYDRGNQPQHF; CDR3 DNA: TGTGCCAGCAGCTACGACAGGGGCAATCAGCCCCAGCATTTT
clone size: .; V gene: TRBV3-1/TRBV3-2; D gene: .; J gene: TRBJ1-2; CDR3 protein: CASSRERGGGYTF; CDR3 DNA: TGTGCCAGCAGCCGAGAAAGGGGAGGTGGCTACACCTTC
clone size: .; V gene: TRBV5-4; D gene: .; J gene: TRBJ2-1; CDR3 protein: CASSLRTVGYNEQFF; CDR3 DNA: TGTGCCAGCAGCTTGAGGACAGTTGGTTACAATGAGCAGTTCTTC
clone size: .; V gene: TRBV7-9; D gene: TRBD1; J gene: TRBJ2-5; CDR3 protein: CASSLEDREKTQYF; CDR3 DNA: TGTGCCAGCAGCTTAGAGGACAGGGAGAAGACCCAGTACTTC
clone size: few; V gene: TRBV25-1; D gene: .; J gene: TRBJ2-7; CDR3 protein: CASSDRFAYEQYF; CDR3 DNA: TGTGCCAGCAGTGATCGGTTCGCGTACGAGCAGTACTTC
clone size: few; V gene: TRBV3-1/TRBV3-2; D gene: TRBD1; J gene: TRBJ2-2; CDR3 protein: CASSLAGTGVQRELFF; CDR3 DNA: TGTGCCAGCAGTTTGGCCGGGACAGGGGTTCAGCGGGAGCTGTTTTTT
clone size: .; V gene: TRBV28; D gene: .; J gene: TRBJ2-7; CDR3 protein: CASSFYRTGSHEQYF; CDR3 DNA: TGTGCCAGCAGTTTCTACCGTACAGGGAGCCACGAGCAGTACTTC
clone size: .; V gene: TRBV6-1; D gene: TRBD1; J gene: TRBJ1-5; CDR3 protein: CASSEAPGGNNQPQHF; CDR3 DNA: TGTGCCAGCAGTGAAGCCCCAGGGGGGAACAATCAGCCCCAGCATTTT
clone size: .; V gene: TRBV25-1; D gene: .; J gene: TRBJ1-4; CDR3 protein: CASSEYRGATNEKLFF; CDR3 DNA: TGTGCCAGCAGTGAATATCGGGGTGCAACTAATGAAAAACTGTTTTTT
clone size: once; V gene: TRBV5-1; D gene: .; J gene: TRBJ2-7; CDR3 protein: CASSRLGGTPGPYEQYF; CDR3 DNA: TGCGCCAGCAGCCGCCTCGGGGGTACTCCTGGCCCCTACGAGCAGTACTTC
clone size: once; V gene: TRBV9; D gene: TRBD1; J gene: TRBJ1-2; CDR3 protein: CASGFTGEPNYGYTF; CDR3 DNA: TGTGCCAGCGGATTCACAGGGGAGCCTAACTATGGCTACACCTTC
clone size: .; V gene: TRBV7-2; D gene: .; J gene: TRBJ1-2; CDR3 protein: CASSLVGGQANYGYTF; CDR3 DNA: TGTGCCAGCAGCTTAGTAGGAGGGCAGGCTAACTATGGCTACACCTTC
clone size: .; V gene: TRBV19; D gene: TRBD1; J gene: TRBJ1-5; CDR3 protein: CASSFGQGPYQPQHF; CDR3 DNA: TGTGCCAGTAGTTTCGGACAGGGCCCGTATCAGCCCCAGCATTTT
clone size: .; V gene: TRBV3-1/TRBV3-2; D gene: TRBD2; J gene: TRBJ2-5; CDR3 protein: CASSQDEVAGKETQYF; CDR3 DNA: TGTGCCAGCAGCCAAGATGAAGTAGCGGGGAAAGAGACCCAGTACTTC
clone size: .; V gene: TRBV7-2; D gene: TRBD1; J gene: TRBJ2-5; CDR3 protein: CASSPPGTAETQYF; CDR3 DNA: TGTGCCAGCAGCCCCCCCGGGACAGCAGAGACCCAGTACTTC
clone size: few; V gene: TRBV27; D gene: .; J gene: TRBJ2-7; CDR3 protein: CASSLSGVGIYEQYF; CDR3 DNA: TGTGCCAGCAGTTTATCCGGGGTGGGGATCTACGAGCAGTACTTC
clone size: medium-sized; V gene: TRBV27; D gene: .; J gene: TRBJ1-2; CDR3 protein: CASSLQGGNYGYTF; CDR3 DNA: TGTGCCAGCAGTTTGCAGGGTGGCAACTATGGCTACACCTTC
clone size: .; V gene: TRBV12-3/TRBV12-4; D gene: .; J gene: TRBJ2-5; CDR3 protein: CASSLVLETQYF; CDR3 DNA: TGTGCCAGCAGTTTAGTCCTAGAGACCCAGTACTTC
clone size: once; V gene: TRBV9; D gene: TRBD1; J gene: TRBJ1-1; CDR3 protein: CASSVGDRDWGTEAFF; CDR3 DNA: TGTGCCAGCAGCGTAGGGGACAGGGACTGGGGCACTGAAGCTTTCTTT
clone size: .; V gene: TRBV6-4; D gene: .; J gene: TRBJ1-6; CDR3 protein: CASSDSIQGNSPLHF; CDR3 DNA: TGTGCCAGCAGTGACTCGATCCAGGGTAATTCACCCCTCCACTTT
clone size: few; V gene: TRBV5-1; D gene: .; J gene: TRBJ2-7; CDR3 protein: CASSLNSGSYEQYF; CDR3 DNA: TGCGCCAGCAGCTTGAACTCAGGCTCCTACGAGCAGTACTTC
clone size: .; V gene: TRBV3-1/TRBV3-2; D gene: .; J gene: TRBJ2-1; CDR3 protein: CASSRHPLAQFF; CDR3 DNA: TGTGCCAGCAGCCGTCACCCATTAGCACAGTTCTTC
clone size: once; V gene: TRBV7-2; D gene: .; J gene: TRBJ1-1; CDR3 protein: CASSLEAVNTEAFF; CDR3 DNA: TGTGCCAGCAGCTTAGAGGCGGTGAACACTGAAGCTTTCTTT
clone size: once; V gene: TRBV10-2; D gene: .; J gene: TRBJ1-1; CDR3 protein: CASSEYPSGTEAFF; CDR3 DNA: TGCGCCAGCAGTGAGTACCCCTCGGGGACTGAAGCTTTCTTT
clone size: .; V gene: TRBV18; D gene: TRBD1; J gene: TRBJ1-2; CDR3 protein: CASSSTGDGYTF; CDR3 DNA: TGTGCCAGCTCATCCACAGGGGATGGCTACACCTTC
clone size: .; V gene: TRBV27; D gene: TRBD1; J gene: TRBJ1-2; CDR3 protein: CASSSGQGLMTTRYGYTF; CDR3 DNA: TGTGCCAGCAGTAGCGGACAGGGCCTTATGACTACCCGCTATGGCTACACCTTC
clone size: .; V gene: TRBV6-2/TRBV6-3; D gene: .; J gene: TRBJ1-5; CDR3 protein: CASSYSGQQPQHF; CDR3 DNA: TGTGCCAGCAGTTACTCGGGGCAGCAGCCCCAGCATTTT
clone size: once; V gene: TRBV6-5; D gene: .; J gene: TRBJ1-5; CDR3 protein: CASRRPEEFNQPQHF; CDR3 DNA: TGTGCCAGCAGACGCCCGGAGGAGTTCAATCAGCCCCAGCATTTT